Given below is one T cell receptor beta chain in context. This sample is part of a study of quantifying T cell responses using KT2 cells. About the study: Reverse transcription used primers in the TCR alpha and beta constant regions. The second PCR ran as a qPCR until a predetermined fluorescence threshold was reached.

The germline V and J ends were trimmed by 6 bases and 0 bases, with 6 bases remaining between them. The CDR3 is 14 amino acids. Germline CDR1 MNHEY, CDR2 SMNVEV (reference sequence). A single-stranded UMI oligo with SP2 sequence was ligated to cDNA 3' ends. An equimolar mix of RC1.1 and RC1.2 primed the beta chain across TRBC1 and TRBC2. Via MiXCR, TCRdb re-called the UMI-ligation and nested PCR reads, giving one row per CDR3 protein. The table includes 45,000 to 65,000 distinct CDR3 sequences, about 12% detected once. KT2, a clone with a known TCR, was spiked into unfractionated PBMC. Different KT2-to-PBMC ratios were created with a constant PBMC count.

The chain uses TRBV27 and TRBJ2-6; D gene uncertain. The TCR originated in a human donor. Sequenced: PBMCs spiked with cells of the T cell clone KT2. CDR3 sequence reads: CASRGLSGANVLTF. DNA of the CDR3: TGTGCCAGCAGGGGTCTCTCTGGGGCCAACGTCCTGACTTTC.